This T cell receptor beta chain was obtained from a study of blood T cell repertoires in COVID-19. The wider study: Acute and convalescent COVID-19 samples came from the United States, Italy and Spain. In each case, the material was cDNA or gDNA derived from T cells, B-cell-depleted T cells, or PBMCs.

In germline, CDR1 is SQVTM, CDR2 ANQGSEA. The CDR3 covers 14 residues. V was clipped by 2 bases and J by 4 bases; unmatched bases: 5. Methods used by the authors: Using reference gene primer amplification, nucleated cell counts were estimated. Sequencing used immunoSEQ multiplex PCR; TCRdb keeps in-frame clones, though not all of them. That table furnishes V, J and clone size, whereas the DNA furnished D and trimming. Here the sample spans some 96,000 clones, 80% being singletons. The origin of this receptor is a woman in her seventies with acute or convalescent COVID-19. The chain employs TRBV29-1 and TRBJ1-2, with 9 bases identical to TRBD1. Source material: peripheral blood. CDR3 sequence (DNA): TGCAGCGTTGAAAAGGGACAGGGCACCTATGGCTACACCTTC. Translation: CSVEKGQGTYGYTF. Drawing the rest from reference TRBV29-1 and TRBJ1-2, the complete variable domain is SAVISQKPSRDICQRGTSLTIQCQVDSQVTMMFWYRQQPGQSLTLIATANQGSEATYESGFVIDKFPISRPNLTFSTLTVSNMSPEDSSIYLCSVEKGQGTYGYTFGSGTRLTVV.